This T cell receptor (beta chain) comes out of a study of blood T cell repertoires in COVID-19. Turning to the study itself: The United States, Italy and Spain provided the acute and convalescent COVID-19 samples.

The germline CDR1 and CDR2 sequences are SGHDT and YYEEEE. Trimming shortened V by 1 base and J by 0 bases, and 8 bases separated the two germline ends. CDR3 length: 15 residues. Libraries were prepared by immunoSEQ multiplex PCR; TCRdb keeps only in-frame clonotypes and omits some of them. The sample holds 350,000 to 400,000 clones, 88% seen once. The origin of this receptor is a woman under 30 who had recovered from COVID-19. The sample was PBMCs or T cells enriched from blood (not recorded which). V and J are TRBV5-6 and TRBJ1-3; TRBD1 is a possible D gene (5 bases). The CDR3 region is CASSLLGGSGNTIYF. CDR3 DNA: TGTGCCAGCAGCTTGTTGGGGGGCTCTGGAAACACCATATATTTT.